This is a list of T cell receptor beta chains from one sample in a study of T cells in Graves' hyperthyroidism and ophthalmopathy. Using its own MiXCR run on the multiplex PCR reads, TCRdb lists one record per CDR3 protein. This table has roughly 740,000 distinct CDR3 sequences, 16% appearing once. Sequences were obtained from blood. These receptors were obtained from a young man with Graves' hyperthyroidism. Both conserved end residues are part of each CDR3. D genes are given only for firm matches. Only some rows state a clone size, as once, few, many or a class for expanded clones.

V,size,J,D,CDR3,DNA
TRBV7-3,few,TRBJ2-7,-,CASSKGTLYEQYF,TGTGCCAGCAGCAAGGGGACACTCTACGAGCAGTACTTC
TRBV7-3,-,TRBJ2-1,TRBD2,CASSWGGVDPGEQFF,TGTGCCAGCAGCTGGGGGGGAGTAGATCCCGGTGAGCAGTTCTTC
TRBV20-1,many,TRBJ2-7,-,CSARDSVAASYEQYF,TGCAGTGCTAGAGATTCGGTAGCCGCTTCCTACGAGCAGTACTTC
TRBV27,many,TRBJ2-7,-,CASSSRMKQYF,TGTGCCAGCAGTTCAAGGATGAAGCAGTACTTC
TRBV11-2,-,TRBJ2-2,TRBD2,CASSSFPGGPTGELFF,TGTGCCAGCAGCTCCTTCCCGGGAGGACCCACCGGGGAGCTGTTTTTT
TRBV29-1,many,TRBJ1-2,-,CSVAGNYGYTF,TGCAGCGTGGCCGGGAACTATGGCTACACCTTC
TRBV11-3,few,TRBJ2-2,-,CASSLSGGDTGELFF,TGTGCCAGCAGCTTGTCAGGTGGAGACACCGGGGAGCTGTTTTTT
TRBV5-5,few,TRBJ1-5,-,CASSLNSGVAQNQPQHF,TGTGCCAGCAGCTTGAATTCAGGGGTGGCCCAAAATCAGCCCCAGCATTTT
TRBV12-3/TRBV12-4,many,TRBJ2-7,TRBD1,CASSYIRDRGLYEQYF,TGTGCCAGCAGTTACATCCGGGACAGGGGGCTCTACGAGCAGTACTTC
TRBV6-1,-,TRBJ1-6,-,CASTDLTTLHF,TGTGCCAGCACGGACCTCACGACCCTCCACTTT
TRBV6-1,many,TRBJ2-5,TRBD1,CASTGQGRGETQYF,TGTGCCAGTACTGGACAGGGTCGGGGAGAGACCCAGTACTTC
TRBV6-2/TRBV6-3,many,TRBJ2-7,-,CASHGGGDYEQYF,TGTGCCAGCCACGGGGGCGGAGACTACGAGCAGTACTTC
TRBV12-3/TRBV12-4,few,TRBJ1-6,-,CASRRDNSPLHF,TGTGCCAGCAGGAGGGATAATTCACCCCTCCACTTT
TRBV20-1,many,TRBJ2-3,-,CSARVGSRADTQYF,TGCAGTGCTAGAGTCGGGAGTAGGGCAGATACGCAGTATTTT
TRBV28,-,TRBJ1-6,TRBD1,CATRQGFSSPLHF,TGTGCCACCCGACAGGGTTTTAGCTCACCCCTCCACTTT
TRBV7-9,-,TRBJ2-1,TRBD1,CASSLPTTGVGQFF,TGTGCCAGCAGCCTCCCAACAACAGGGGTAGGGCAGTTCTTC
TRBV11-1,many,TRBJ1-2,-,CASSATSSNYGYTF,TGTGCCAGCAGCGCGACCTCTAGTAACTATGGCTACACCTTC